Presented here are 30 T cell receptor beta chains from one specimen sequenced in a study of blood T cell repertoires in COVID-19. Clones were read by immunoSEQ multiplex PCR, and TCRdb kept only the in-frame ones, dropping some. This sample has some 180,000 clones; roughly nine tenths occur once, and the top ten carry about 6.7%. The sample comprised peripheral blood. All receptors come from a man between 40 and 49 years old with acute or convalescent COVID-19.

The chain employs TRBV4-1 and TRBJ1-2; the D is unclear. Germline V gene sequence: CDR1 MGHRA, CDR2 YSYEKL. The V end was cut by 0 bases, the J end by 8 bases, with 16 bases between. The CDR3 covers 15 residues. The DNA for the CDR3 is TGCGCCAGCAGCCAAGAGGGCAGCTCGCCTGCGGGCTACACCTTC. Amino acid sequence: CASSQEGSSPAGYTF.

The chain uses TRBV3-1 (or the pseudogene TRBV3-2) and TRBJ1-2; 7 bases map to TRBD1. With V trimmed by 5 bases and J by 5 bases, 5 bases remained unmatched. The CDR3 consists of 13 residues. The germline gives CDR1 LGHDT, CDR2 YNNKEL (reference sequence). CDR3 in amino acids: CASSTDRVYGYTF. The CDR3 coding sequence is TGTGCCAGCAGCACCGACAGGGTGTATGGCTACACCTTC.

The rearrangement joins TRBV2 to TRBJ1-1; 7 bases are shared with TRBD1. The germline V gene encodes CDR1 SNHLY and CDR2 FYNNEI. Trimming removed 0 bases from V and 2 bases from J; junction bases left unmatched: 12. The CDR3 runs to 18 residues. The CDR3 DNA reads as TGTGCCAGCAGTGAAGCGCGGAACTTCCGGGACAGTAACACTGAAGCTTTCTTT. It yields the protein CASSEARNFRDSNTEAFF.

J is TRBJ2-1 and V is TRBV28; 8 bases agree with TRBD1. The V gene end was trimmed by 2 bases and the J gene end by 9 bases; junction bases not matched to a gene: 9. This CDR3 is built from 15 residues. Germline CDR1 MDHEN, CDR2 SYDVKM. CDR3 sequence reads: CASSLAGGQTGEQFF. The CDR3 DNA reads as TGTGCCAGCAGTTTAGCAGGGGGCCAGACGGGTGAGCAGTTCTTC.

This clone was counted a single time. The chain has TRBV6-2 or TRBV6-3 and TRBJ1-5, with D possibly TRBD1 on 5 matching bases. This CDR3 region has 13 residues. CDR1 is MNHEY, CDR2 SVGEGT, per germline. The ends were cut back, 4 bases at V and 7 bases at J, with 11 bases in the middle. This chain's CDR3 is CASSFRVGQPQHF. CDR3 in DNA: TGTGCCAGCAGTTTCAGGGTTGGACAGCCCCAGCATTTT.

The V and J genes are TRBV6-2 or TRBV6-3 and TRBJ1-5; 7 bases are a match to TRBD1. Looked up from germline, CDR1 is MNHEY and CDR2 is SVGEGT. The CDR3 runs to 18 residues. V lost 2 bases to trimming and J lost 0 bases; unmatched junction nucleotides: 10. CDR3 amino acids: CASSYPVRGEFSNQPQHF. The CDR3 nucleotides read TGTGCCAGCAGTTACCCTGTCAGGGGGGAATTTAGCAATCAGCCCCAGCATTTT.

V is TRBV7-2 and J is TRBJ2-7; 8 bases match TRBD1. The CDR3 length is 15 residues. Trimming at V came to 4 bases and at J to 3 bases, leaving 8 bases not matched to a gene. The V gene's germline CDR1 is SGHTA and CDR2 FQGNSA. The CDR3 DNA follows: TGTGCCAGCAGCTCCATGGCAGGGGGCGTCTACGAGCAGTACTTC. Its translation is CASSSMAGGVYEQYF.

The CDR3 sequence is CASSSLRTGPFTTNEKLFF. The CDR3 coding sequence is TGTGCCAGCAGTTCGCTTCGGACAGGCCCCTTCACAACTAATGAAAAACTGTTTTTT. The chain carries TRBV27 and TRBJ1-4; TRBD1 agrees at 7 bases. The V gene end was trimmed by 4 bases and the J gene end by 0 bases; junction bases not matched to a gene: 14. CDR1 and CDR2 from the germline V gene are MNHEY and SMNVEV (reference sequence). This CDR3 region has 19 residues.

This sequence joins TRBV7-9 and TRBJ1-4, with TRBD1 matching 10 bases. Germline V gene data show CDR1 as SEHNR and CDR2 as FQNEAQ (reference sequence). V gave up 3 bases and J gave up 8 bases; unmatched junction bases: 3. This CDR3 comprises 14 residues. As DNA, the CDR3 is TGTGCCAGCAGCTTTGGACAGGGGGAGGAAAAACTGTTTTTT. Residues: CASSFGQGEEKLFF.

V is TRBV7-9 and J is TRBJ2-7; D is perhaps TRBD2 (5 bases). The CDR3 covers 15 residues. Germline CDR1 is SEHNR and CDR2 is FQNEAQ (reference sequence). The V and J ends lost 1 base and 1 base respectively, with 11 bases between them. CDR3 DNA: TGTGCCAGCAGCTTAGATTTGGCGGGTTCCTACGAGCAGTACTTC. Amino acid sequence: CASSLDLAGSYEQYF.

This chain connects TRBV5-5 to TRBJ1-1; 7 nucleotides match TRBD1. J gave up 0 bases and V 2 bases, and 13 bases lay outside the gene matches. CDR1 SGHKS and CDR2 YYEKEE come from the germline V gene (reference sequence). The CDR3 spans 18 residues. Here the CDR3 reads CASSLRPPDRVLNTEAFF. In nucleotides, the CDR3 is TGTGCCAGCAGCTTACGACCCCCTGACAGGGTATTGAACACTGAAGCTTTCTTT.

This sequence joins TRBV7-9 and TRBJ1-6, with D possibly being TRBD1 (5 bases). The CDR3 runs 16 residues. V was trimmed by 5 bases and J by 5 bases, leaving 16 bases between them. Germline CDR1 reads SEHNR; CDR2 reads FQNEAQ (reference sequence). CDR3 residues: CASSPTAGGDNSPLHF. The CDR3 DNA follows: TGTGCCAGCAGCCCGACGGCCGGGGGGGATAATTCACCCCTCCACTTT.

This chain uses TRBV5-4 with TRBJ2-1; 7 bases line up with TRBD1. Looked up from germline, CDR1 is SGHNT and CDR2 is YYREEE (reference sequence). CDR3 length: 15 residues. J was trimmed by 4 bases and V by 4 bases; bases with no gene match: 8. The CDR3 DNA sequence: TGTGCCAGCAGCCGAAGGGGGCCAGGTTACAATGAGCAGTTCTTC. Its protein is CASSRRGPGYNEQFF.

V usage is TRBV10-3 and J usage is TRBJ2-1; 14 bases are a match to TRBD2. CDR1 and CDR2 from the germline V gene are ENHRY and SYGVKD. The CDR3 contains 16 residues. J gave up 7 bases and V 4 bases, and 6 bases lay outside the gene matches. CDR3 coding DNA: TGTGCCATCAGTGCCACCGGGACTAGCGGGGGAAATGAGCAGTTCTTC. This gives the protein CAISATGTSGGNEQFF.

The chain joins TRBV19 to TRBJ2-1; D might be TRBD2 (5 bases). V lost 5 bases and J 5 bases, leaving 13 bases between the germline ends. Germline V gene lookup returns CDR1 LNHDA and CDR2 SQIVND (reference sequence). The CDR3 contains 14 residues. In DNA form, the CDR3 reads TGTGCCAGTAGTCCAACTAGGGTTCACAATGAGCAGTTCTTC. This gives the protein CASSPTRVHNEQFF.

The V and J genes are TRBV6-5 and TRBJ1-4; 7 bases map to TRBD1. In germline, CDR1 is MNHEY, CDR2 SVGAGI. V was clipped by 6 bases and J by 3 bases; unmatched bases: 7. The CDR3 loop spans 15 amino acids. The CDR3 DNA sequence: TGTGCCAGCAGACTACAGGGGAACCCTAATGAAAAACTGTTTTTT. Translation gives CASRLQGNPNEKLFF.

This clone showed up just a few times. The gene calls are TRBV28 and TRBJ1-2; no definite D call. The V end was cut by 6 bases, the J end by 4 bases, with 12 bases between. This CDR3 comprises 13 residues. CDR1 and CDR2 (germline): MDHEN, SYDVKM. The CDR3 sequence: CASSQQLPYGYTF. For the CDR3, the DNA is TGTGCCAGCAGCCAACAGTTGCCCTATGGCTACACCTTC.

The chain couples TRBV12-5 to TRBJ1-1, with 8 bases that match TRBD1. J gave up 0 bases and V 6 bases, and 30 bases lay outside the gene matches. Germline values: CDR1 LGHNT, CDR2 FRNRAP. This CDR3 is built from 23 residues. In DNA form, the CDR3 reads TGTGCTAGTGGGACAATTCAGGGGGCAGGCAGGCCCGCTGGGGGGTTAATGAACACTGAAGCTTTCTTT. Translation: CASGTIQGAGRPAGGLMNTEAFF.

V gene TRBV3-1 (or the pseudogene TRBV3-2) combines with J gene TRBJ2-7, with TRBD1 identical over 7 bases. J gave up 0 bases and V 3 bases, and 5 bases lay outside the gene matches. CDR1 LGHDT and CDR2 YNNKEL come from the germline V gene (reference sequence). CDR3 length: 15 amino acids. CDR3 DNA: TGTGCCAGCAGCCACAGGACAGGTAGCTCCTACGAGCAGTACTTC. Its translation is CASSHRTGSSYEQYF.

This clone appeared once. The rearrangement joins TRBV6-5 to TRBJ1-6, with D uncertain. Between the trimmed V and J ends, which lost 0 bases and 6 bases, there was a span of 9 bases. Germline V gene data show CDR1 as MNHEY and CDR2 as SVGAGI. This CDR3 contains 15 residues. Here the CDR3 DNA reads TGTGCCAGCAGTTACTCTAGTGGGCCTAATTCACCCCTCCACTTT. Amino acid sequence: CASSYSSGPNSPLHF.

V usage is TRBV5-1 and J usage is TRBJ2-3; 7 positions agree with TRBD2. The ends lost 3 bases at V and 1 base at J; junction bases unmatched: 11. This CDR3 region has 17 residues. Germline V gene lookup returns CDR1 SGHRS and CDR2 YFSETQ. The CDR3 bases are TGCGCCAGCAGCTCGCATCCCGGGACTATAGGCACAGATACGCAGTATTTT. As protein: CASSSHPGTIGTDTQYF.

V usage is TRBV2 and J usage is TRBJ2-1; 11 bases map to TRBD2. V was pared by 6 bases and J by 3 bases, with 7 bases of the junction left unmatched. Germline V CDR1 and CDR2: SNHLY, FYNNEI. This CDR3 region has 16 residues. CDR3 in amino acids: CASSPLAGGVYNEQFF. The CDR3, as DNA: TGTGCCAGCAGCCCTCTAGCGGGGGGCGTCTACAATGAGCAGTTCTTC.

This clone has only a few counts. This sequence joins TRBV5-5 and TRBJ1-1; the match to TRBD1 covers 8 bases. Trimming removed 0 bases from V and 10 bases from J; junction bases left unmatched: 11. The germline V gene has CDR1 SGHKS and CDR2 YYEKEE (reference sequence). This CDR3 has 15 residues. The CDR3 coding sequence is TGTGCCAGCAGCTTGGCGCCCGGGACAGGACGAACAGCTTTCTTT. This translates into CASSLAPGTGRTAFF.

The chain joins TRBV7-6 to TRBJ2-3; the match to TRBD2 covers 7 bases. The trim removed 2 bases at V and 4 bases at J, leaving 9 bases unmatched. CDR1 and CDR2 (germline): SGHVS, FNYEAQ. This CDR3 comprises 16 residues. The CDR3: CASSLSRTRMADTQYF. The CDR3 nucleotides read TGTGCCAGCAGCTTATCACGGACTAGAATGGCAGATACGCAGTATTTT. Based on the CDR3 plus reference TRBV7-6 and TRBJ2-3, the full variable domain is GAGVSQSPRYKVTKRGQDVALRCDPISGHVSLYWYRQALGQGPEFLTYFNYEAQQDKSGLPNDRFSAERPEGSISTLTIQRTEQRDSAMYRCASSLSRTRMADTQYFGPGTRLTVL.

The chain couples TRBV5-5 to TRBJ1-2, with D uncertain. The CDR3 spans 14 residues. Trimming took 1 base from V and 8 from J, leaving 15 bases between them. Germline values: CDR1 SGHKS, CDR2 YYEKEE (reference sequence). In nucleotides, the CDR3 is TGTGCCAGCAGCTTGATTGGGCGTTTCGAGGGCTACACCTTC. It yields the protein CASSLIGRFEGYTF.

V is TRBV30 and J is TRBJ1-4; D is possibly TRBD1 (5 bases). Germline assignment: CDR1 GTSNPN and CDR2 SVGIG (reference sequence). V dropped 4 bases and J dropped 8 bases, with 17 bases sitting between them. The CDR3 runs 14 residues. In DNA, the CDR3 is TGTGCCTGGAAGGGCAGGGTGTCCAGGGAAAAACTGTTTTTT. This sequence encodes CAWKGRVSREKLFF.

The rearrangement uses TRBV20-1 and TRBJ2-3; the D is unclear. The CDR3 contains 15 residues. Trimming removed 3 bases from V and 0 bases from J, with 13 bases in between. Germline lookup yields CDR1 DFQATT and CDR2 SNEGSKA (reference sequence). CDR3 protein: CSASSFRVSTDTQYF. CDR3 DNA sequence: TGCAGTGCTAGTAGTTTCCGGGTTAGCACAGATACGCAGTATTTT.

CDR3 amino acids: CASSYTTRGSSNEKLFF. The CDR3 coding sequence is TGTGCCAGCAGCTACACGACAAGAGGGTCCTCTAATGAAAAACTGTTTTTT. J is TRBJ1-4 and V is TRBV7-2, with D hard to call. The CDR3 contains 17 residues. Trimming removed 4 bases from V and 3 bases from J, with 18 bases in between. CDR1 is SGHTA and CDR2 is FQGNSA in the germline V gene. Full variable domain (missing parts from reference TRBV7-2 and TRBJ1-4): GAGVSQSPSNKVTEKGKDVELRCDPISGHTALYWYRQSLGQGLEFLIYFQGNSAPDKSGLPSDRFSAERTGGSVSTLTIQRTQQEDSAVYLCASSYTTRGSSNEKLFFGSGTQLSVL.

The rearrangement uses TRBV7-2 and TRBJ1-3, with D perhaps TRBD1 (5 bases). Germline assignment: CDR1 SGHTA and CDR2 FQGNSA. The CDR3 is 14 residues long. Deletions cut 1 base from V and 4 bases from J, with 8 bases between. The CDR3 nucleotides read TGTGCCAGCAGCTTAGGACAGTCGGGAAACACCATATATTTT. It specifies CASSLGQSGNTIYF. Filled out from reference TRBV7-2 and TRBJ1-3, the complete variable domain reads GAGVSQSPSNKVTEKGKDVELRCDPISGHTALYWYRQSLGQGLEFLIYFQGNSAPDKSGLPSDRFSAERTGGSVSTLTIQRTQQEDSAVYLCASSLGQSGNTIYFGEGSWLTVV.

This sequence joins TRBV5-1 and TRBJ2-3, with D perhaps matching TRBD2 (5 bases). There are 15 residues in the CDR3. In germline, CDR1 is SGHRS, CDR2 YFSETQ. Deletions cut 4 bases from V and 1 base from J, with 13 bases between. The DNA of the CDR3 is TGCGCCAGCAGCACTCGGACGGAGGGCACAGATACGCAGTATTTT. Encoded protein: CASSTRTEGTDTQYF.